This T cell receptor (beta chain) was found in a study of cytomegalovirus exposure and HLA in healthy donors. Findings and caveats of the study: A few CMV-associated chains were confirmed in vitro to be specific for CMV antigens. An analysis done earlier found most TCR beta V segments productive about 87% or about 30% of the time. Most TCR sequences were uncommon, yet certain public TCRs appeared in many donors. Equally common other TCR beta chains were less clonally expanded than HLA-associated ones, a later analysis found.

Primers included in the PCR were 60 Vbeta and 13 Jbeta primers. Repertoires were generated with immunoSEQ multiplex PCR, while TCRdb's copy carries only in-frame clones and drops some. The sample lists over 120,000 clones, 70% to 90% occurring once. The V end was cut by 1 base, the J end by 0 bases, with 6 bases between. Germline loops: CDR1 SGHTA, CDR2 FQGNSA. This CDR3 spans 14 amino acids. On this clone itself: Antigen: not known. The same CDR3 can be traced to other DNA sequences in this sample.

Sequenced input: PBMCs. The chain couples TRBV7-2 to TRBJ1-1; D is possibly TRBD1 (5 bases). The receptor's source is a man aged 50 to 60 in good health and CMV-seronegative. In nucleotides, the CDR3 is TGTGCCAGCAGCTTAGGGGGCGTGAACACTGAAGCTTTCTTT. Translation: CASSLGGVNTEAFF.